These T cell receptor beta chains were read from a single sample in a study of CD8+ T cells in alopecia areata. Generated by immunoSEQ multiplex PCR, the TCRdb table keeps only in-frame clones and is missing some. The repertoire includes about 200,000 clones, 55% to 70% of them detected once, and 5.5% sits in the top ten. Specimen: CD4+ T cells sorted from blood, collected at week 24, from a patient treated with tofacitinib. These TCRs come from a human donor with alopecia areata. The CDR3 runs from the conserved cysteine through the conserved F or W. D genes are given only for firm matches. Clone size is given for some rows only: seen once, a few or many times, or a class if the clone is expanded.

CDR3aa: CASRRDRGATGELFF; CDR3nt: TGCGCCAGCAGAAGGGACAGGGGAGCCACCGGGGAGCTGTTTTTT; v_gene: TRBV5-1; j_gene: TRBJ2-2; len: 15; abundance: few; d_gene: TRBD1
CDR3aa: CASSTGYGYTF; CDR3nt: TGTGCCAGCAGCACGGGGTATGGCTACACCTTC; v_gene: TRBV14; j_gene: TRBJ1-2; len: 11; abundance: once; d_gene: -
CDR3aa: CASSPTVGSTEAFF; CDR3nt: TGTGCCAGCAGCCCAACAGTGGGTTCAACTGAAGCTTTCTTT; v_gene: TRBV7-7; j_gene: TRBJ1-1; len: 14; abundance: -; d_gene: -
CDR3aa: CASSLRGQEETQYF; CDR3nt: TGTGCCAGCAGCTTGAGGGGACAGGAAGAGACCCAGTACTTC; v_gene: TRBV9; j_gene: TRBJ2-5; len: 14; abundance: -; d_gene: TRBD1
CDR3aa: CASSETLAGGLATDTQYF; CDR3nt: TGTGCCAGCAGTGAAACTCTAGCGGGGGGGCTCGCGACAGATACGCAGTATTTT; v_gene: TRBV2; j_gene: TRBJ2-3; len: 18; abundance: -; d_gene: TRBD2
CDR3aa: CAISEGADTQYF; CDR3nt: TGTGCCATCAGTGAGGGTGCGGATACGCAGTATTTT; v_gene: TRBV10-3; j_gene: TRBJ2-3; len: 12; abundance: -; d_gene: -
CDR3aa: CASSSEGVAYYGYTF; CDR3nt: TGTGCCAGCAGCAGTGAAGGGGTAGCTTACTATGGCTACACCTTC; v_gene: TRBV5-4; j_gene: TRBJ1-2; len: 15; abundance: -; d_gene: -
CDR3aa: CASSPHTGTDTQYF; CDR3nt: TGTGCCAGCAGCCCCCATACCGGTACAGATACGCAGTATTTT; v_gene: TRBV11-3; j_gene: TRBJ2-3; len: 14; abundance: -; d_gene: -
CDR3aa: CASSPGNRLYEQYF; CDR3nt: TGTGCCAGCAGCCCCGGGAATCGACTCTACGAGCAGTACTTC; v_gene: TRBV7-9; j_gene: TRBJ2-7; len: 14; abundance: -; d_gene: -
CDR3aa: CASRPSTGAFTGELFF; CDR3nt: TGTGCCAGCCGCCCTTCGACAGGGGCCTTTACCGGGGAGCTGTTTTTT; v_gene: TRBV27; j_gene: TRBJ2-2; len: 16; abundance: -; d_gene: TRBD1
CDR3aa: CASSEPTSVSYEQYF; CDR3nt: TGTGCCAGCAGTGAACCGACTAGCGTTTCCTACGAGCAGTACTTC; v_gene: TRBV2; j_gene: TRBJ2-7; len: 15; abundance: -; d_gene: TRBD2
CDR3aa: CSASGGTEAFF; CDR3nt: TGCAGTGCTAGTGGTGGCACTGAAGCTTTCTTT; v_gene: TRBV20-1; j_gene: TRBJ1-1; len: 11; abundance: -; d_gene: -
CDR3aa: CSVAVGQNTEAFF; CDR3nt: TGCAGCGTTGCGGTGGGACAGAACACTGAAGCTTTCTTT; v_gene: TRBV29-1; j_gene: TRBJ1-1; len: 13; abundance: -; d_gene: -
CDR3aa: CASSQVEGSENGYTF; CDR3nt: TGCGCCAGCAGCCAAGTTGAGGGGAGCGAGAATGGCTACACCTTC; v_gene: TRBV4-3; j_gene: TRBJ1-2; len: 15; abundance: few; d_gene: -
CDR3aa: CASRPYRGQIYGYTF; CDR3nt: TGTGCCAGCAGGCCCTACCGTGGACAGATCTATGGCTACACCTTC; v_gene: TRBV27; j_gene: TRBJ1-2; len: 15; abundance: -; d_gene: -
CDR3aa: CTSSHQKPGLASGGELFF; CDR3nt: TGCACCAGCAGCCACCAAAAACCGGGACTAGCCTCCGGCGGGGAGCTGTTTTTT; v_gene: TRBV1; j_gene: TRBJ2-2; len: 18; abundance: -; d_gene: -
CDR3aa: CASSFGQGADTQYF; CDR3nt: TGTGCCAGCAGCTTCGGACAGGGCGCAGATACGCAGTATTTT; v_gene: TRBV5-6; j_gene: TRBJ2-3; len: 14; abundance: -; d_gene: TRBD1
CDR3aa: CASRPLAAETQYF; CDR3nt: TGTGCCAGCAGACCCCTGGCGGCAGAGACCCAGTACTTC; v_gene: TRBV11-2; j_gene: TRBJ2-5; len: 13; abundance: -; d_gene: -
CDR3aa: CASSADKNIQYF; CDR3nt: TGCGCCAGCAGCGCCGACAAAAACATTCAGTACTTC; v_gene: TRBV5-1; j_gene: TRBJ2-4; len: 12; abundance: -; d_gene: -
CDR3aa: CASSPLGRETQYF; CDR3nt: TGCGCCAGCAGCCCCCTAGGGCGAGAGACCCAGTACTTC; v_gene: TRBV4-1; j_gene: TRBJ2-5; len: 13; abundance: -; d_gene: -